The rows below give T cell receptor beta chains drawn from one sample of a study of cytomegalovirus exposure and HLA in healthy donors. Libraries were prepared by immunoSEQ multiplex PCR; TCRdb keeps only in-frame clonotypes and omits some of them. The sample includes roughly 290,000 clones, 70% to 90% of them seen just once. Source material: PBMCs. These receptors all come from a young woman in good health and CMV-seronegative. The CDR3 runs from the conserved cysteine through the conserved F or W. The order of the fields is CDR3 protein, CDR3 DNA, V gene, CDR3 length, clone size, D gene, J gene. A D gene is named only where the DNA matches it firmly. Clone size is given for some rows only: seen once, a few or many times, or a class if the clone is expanded.

CDR3aa: CASSTGTGVQYF
CDR3nt: TGTGCCAGCAGCACTGGGACGGGAGTACAGTACTTC
v_gene: TRBV27
len: 12
abundance: .
d_gene: .
j_gene: TRBJ2-7

CDR3aa: CASRQTRNTEAFF
CDR3nt: TGTGCCAGCAGACAGACCCGGAACACTGAAGCTTTCTTT
v_gene: TRBV6-5
len: 13
abundance: .
d_gene: .
j_gene: TRBJ1-1

CDR3aa: CAGNKSGHPSYEQYF
CDR3nt: TGCGCCGGCAACAAATCGGGACACCCCTCGTACGAGCAGTACTTC
v_gene: TRBV10-1
len: 15
abundance: .
d_gene: .
j_gene: TRBJ2-7

CDR3aa: CASSSDRDGYTF
CDR3nt: TGTGCCAGCAGCTCGGACAGGGATGGCTACACCTTC
v_gene: TRBV11-1
len: 12
abundance: .
d_gene: TRBD1
j_gene: TRBJ1-2

CDR3aa: CASSYYTSGGADEQYF
CDR3nt: TGTGCCAGCAGTTACTATACTAGCGGGGGGGCCGACGAGCAGTACTTC
v_gene: TRBV6-5
len: 16
abundance: .
d_gene: TRBD2
j_gene: TRBJ2-7

CDR3aa: CASLLQGTYEQYF
CDR3nt: TGTGCCAGCCTGTTACAGGGGACGTACGAGCAGTACTTC
v_gene: TRBV21-1
len: 13
abundance: few
d_gene: .
j_gene: TRBJ2-7

CDR3aa: CASRLAGGYHEQYF
CDR3nt: TGTGCCAGCAGACTAGCGGGGGGGTACCACGAGCAGTACTTC
v_gene: TRBV6-1
len: 14
abundance: .
d_gene: TRBD2
j_gene: TRBJ2-7

CDR3aa: CASSVGRGGDPEGDMQYF
CDR3nt: TGTGCCAGCAGCGTAGGGCGGGGAGGGGATCCAGAAGGAGATATGCAGTATTTT
v_gene: TRBV9
len: 18
abundance: once
d_gene: TRBD2
j_gene: TRBJ2-3

CDR3aa: CTSSRHRYIQYF
CDR3nt: TGCACCAGCAGCCGACATCGTTACATTCAGTACTTC
v_gene: TRBV1
len: 12
abundance: .
d_gene: .
j_gene: TRBJ2-4

CDR3aa: CASSQRRGGRSGTQYF
CDR3nt: TGCGCCAGCAGTCAACGGCGGGGGGGCCGTTCAGGTACGCAGTATTTT
v_gene: TRBV23-1
len: 16
abundance: few
d_gene: TRBD2
j_gene: TRBJ2-3

CDR3aa: CASSPPPGYEQFF
CDR3nt: TGTGCCAGCAGTCCACCCCCGGGGTACGAGCAGTTCTTC
v_gene: TRBV27
len: 13
abundance: .
d_gene: .
j_gene: TRBJ2-1

CDR3aa: CASSPEYEQYF
CDR3nt: TGTGCCAGCAGTCCAGAATACGAGCAGTACTTC
v_gene: TRBV28
len: 11
abundance: .
d_gene: .
j_gene: TRBJ2-7

CDR3aa: CASSRQGATGNTIYF
CDR3nt: TGCGCCAGCAGCCGACAGGGGGCAACAGGAAACACCATATATTTT
v_gene: TRBV5-1
len: 15
abundance: once
d_gene: TRBD1
j_gene: TRBJ1-3

CDR3aa: CSSSSPGGNEEAFF
CDR3nt: TGTTCCAGCAGCAGTCCAGGGGGGAACGAGGAAGCTTTCTTT
v_gene: TRBV7-9
len: 14
abundance: .
d_gene: TRBD1
j_gene: TRBJ1-1

CDR3aa: CASSAAPEASYEQYF
CDR3nt: TGTGCCAGCAGCGCTGCCCCGGAGGCCTCCTACGAGCAGTACTTC
v_gene: TRBV9
len: 15
abundance: .
d_gene: .
j_gene: TRBJ2-7

CDR3aa: CASSLQGRGEETQYF
CDR3nt: TGTGCCAGCTCACTTCAGGGGAGGGGAGAAGAGACCCAGTACTTC
v_gene: TRBV18
len: 15
abundance: .
d_gene: .
j_gene: TRBJ2-5

CDR3aa: CASSFGSYEQFF
CDR3nt: TGTGCCAGCAGTTTCGGGTCCTATGAGCAGTTCTTC
v_gene: TRBV5-6
len: 12
abundance: .
d_gene: .
j_gene: TRBJ2-1

CDR3aa: CASSEVPRTSGGPSYEQYF
CDR3nt: TGTGCCAGCAGTGAAGTCCCCCGGACTAGCGGGGGCCCCTCCTACGAGCAGTACTTC
v_gene: TRBV6-1
len: 19
abundance: .
d_gene: TRBD2
j_gene: TRBJ2-7

CDR3aa: CASSIATNQPQHF
CDR3nt: TGTGCCAGTAGTATTGCTACCAATCAGCCCCAGCATTTT
v_gene: TRBV19
len: 13
abundance: .
d_gene: .
j_gene: TRBJ1-5

CDR3aa: CASSVLGMNTEAFF
CDR3nt: TGTGCCAGCAGTGTTCTGGGCATGAACACTGAAGCTTTCTTT
v_gene: TRBV6-1
len: 14
abundance: .
d_gene: .
j_gene: TRBJ1-1

CDR3aa: CASSPPATGSYEQYF
CDR3nt: TGTGCCAGCAGCCCCCCAGCGACAGGTAGCTACGAGCAGTACTTC
v_gene: TRBV25-1
len: 15
abundance: .
d_gene: .
j_gene: TRBJ2-7

CDR3aa: CASTYPMGGQTMNTEAFF
CDR3nt: TGTGCCAGCACTTACCCAATGGGGGGGCAAACTATGAACACTGAAGCTTTCTTT
v_gene: TRBV27
len: 18
abundance: .
d_gene: .
j_gene: TRBJ1-1